This TCR beta chain emerged from a study of CD8 T cells in Susac syndrome. As for this clonotype: Its target is unknown.

Random hexamers were used to reverse transcribe the RNA input (about 0.45 to 1 ug). immunoSEQ multiplex PCR amplified TCR beta CDR3 across 54 Vbeta, 13 Jbeta. TCRdb processed the immunoSEQ multiplex PCR reads anew with MiXCR; each CDR3 protein has one entry. The table has under 90,000 distinct CDR3 sequences, 93% seen once. The CDR3 spans 16 residues. Germline loops: CDR1 MRHNA, CDR2 SNTAGT. Losses at the gene ends were 2 bases for V and 0 bases for J; bases not matched to a gene: 0. Overall study results and limits: It was acknowledged in the study that its TCR sequencing and HLA analysis involved a relatively small number of individuals.

The source material was CD4+ T cells from PBMCs. This TCR came from a human donor with Susac syndrome. This chain joins TRBV6-4 and TRBJ2-3; 12 bases match TRBD2. The CDR3 DNA reads TGTGCCAGCAGTGACGGGACTAGCGGGAGCACAGATACGCAGTATTTT. Its protein product is CASSDGTSGSTDTQYF.